This TCR beta chain was captured by sequencing in a study of shared T cell receptors in the human thymus. The CDR3 sequence is 14 residues long. Germline V gene sequence: CDR1 SGHKS, CDR2 YYEKEE (reference sequence). J gave up 8 bases and V 0 bases, and 7 bases lay outside the gene matches. The method was immunoSEQ multiplex PCR; TCRdb's version includes in-frame clones alone and lacks a portion of them. The sample consists of about 400,000 clones, more than 85% of them appearing once. Sequenced sample: thymocytes. The chain is built from TRBV5-5 and TRBJ1-2; 7 nucleotides match TRBD1. The receptor comes from a human donor. The CDR3 spells CASSLVQGTDGYTF. In nucleotides, the CDR3 is TGTGCCAGCAGCTTGGTACAGGGGACGGACGGCTACACCTTC.